This passage covers 27 T cell receptor beta chains from one sample sequenced in a study of monozygotic twins with inflammatory bowel disease. Each CDR3 protein gets one entry in TCRdb, which reprocessed the 5' RACE reads and gives no DNA. This sample's table has fewer than 550,000 distinct CDR3 sequences. What was sequenced was blood. All receptors come from a human donor with ulcerative colitis or Crohn's disease, or a healthy co-twin of an affected twin (not recorded which).

The V and J genes are TRBV7-2 and TRBJ1-1; TCRdb proposes TRBD1, but this gene call is untestable without DNA. Germline CDR1 SGHTA, CDR2 FQGNSA. The CDR3 runs 15 residues. The CDR3 is CASSLTGGMNTEAFF.

This chain links TRBV7-9 with TRBJ2-7; TCRdb's D gene call, TRBD1, goes unchecked for lack of DNA. From germline, CDR1 is SEHNR and CDR2 FQNEAQ (reference sequence). The CDR3 is made up of 15 amino acids. This CDR3 reads CASSLGQGRMYEQYF.

This sequence joins TRBV20-1 and TRBJ1-4; with no DNA, the TCRdb D assignment of TRBD1 cannot be verified. CDR3 size: 13 residues. The germline gives CDR1 DFQATT, CDR2 SNEGSKA (reference sequence). CDR3 in amino acids: CSAPKQGGEKLFF.

The rearrangement joins TRBV3-1 to TRBJ2-7; the D gene TCRdb calls, TRBD2, cannot be checked with no DNA. The V gene's germline CDR1 is LGHDT and CDR2 YNNKEL (reference sequence). This CDR3 contains 13 residues. The chain's CDR3 is CASSKGLAWEQYF.

V usage is TRBV19 and J usage is TRBJ2-2; TCRdb designates TRBD2, a call that cannot be tested without DNA. Germline assignment: CDR1 LNHDA and CDR2 SQIVND (reference sequence). The length of the CDR3 is 16 residues. This CDR3 reads CASSKERAKNTGELFF.

The rearrangement joins TRBV19 to TRBJ2-1; the D call of TRBD2 rests on TCRdb alone, since no DNA is present to check it. The germline CDR1 and CDR2 sequences are LNHDA and SQIVND (reference sequence). CDR3 size: 16 residues. The CDR3 here is CASRAETSGTYNEQFF. The full variable domain, its missing parts supplied by reference TRBV19 and TRBJ2-1, is DGGITQSPKYLFRKEGQNVTLSCEQNLNHDAMYWYRQDPGQGLRLIYYSQIVNDFQKGDIAEGYSVSREKKESFPLTVTSAQKNPTAFYLCASRAETSGTYNEQFFGPGTRLTVL.

The chain has TRBV30 and TRBJ1-1; TCRdb outputs TRBD1, but without DNA this stays unchecked. CDR3 length: 13 residues. Germline V lookup: CDR1 GTSNPN, CDR2 SVGIG (reference sequence). CDR3 residues: CAWGTELNTEAFF. The whole variable domain, remainder taken from reference TRBV30 and TRBJ1-1, is SQTIHQWPATLVQPVGSPLSLECTVEGTSNPNLYWYRQAAGRGLQLLFYSVGIGQISSEVPQNLSASRPQDRQFILSSKKLLLSDSGFYLCAWGTELNTEAFFGQGTRLTVV.

This CDR3 is CAISEGGNQPQHF. V and J are TRBV10-3 and TRBJ1-5; TCRdb's assignment of TRBD1 cannot be checked, as there is no DNA. The germline gives CDR1 ENHRY, CDR2 SYGVKD. The CDR3 extends over 13 amino acids.

The V call is TRBV6-1, the J call TRBJ2-3; the D gene TCRdb calls, TRBD2, cannot be checked with no DNA. The germline CDR1 and CDR2 sequences are MNHNS and SASEGT. The length of the CDR3 is 17 residues. CDR3 protein: CASSRSPPGLAGDTQYF.

This sequence joins TRBV5-1 and TRBJ1-4; TCRdb returns TRBD1, unconfirmable since there is no DNA. The CDR3 contains 15 residues. Per germline, CDR1 SGHRS and CDR2 YFSETQ. CDR3 amino acids: CASSLFPGFFEKLFF.

The rearrangement links TRBV4-2 to TRBJ2-3; TCRdb's D call of TRBD2 is untestable without DNA. The CDR3 totals 16 residues. From germline, CDR1 is LGHNA and CDR2 YNFKEQ. CDR3 amino acids: CASSPGLAFFTDTQYF.

The J gene is TRBJ1-5, the V gene TRBV6-1; TCRdb's assignment of TRBD1 cannot be checked, as there is no DNA. The CDR3 length is 14 residues. Per the germline V gene, CDR1 is MNHNS and CDR2 is SASEGT. Here the CDR3 reads CASRTGGTAQPQHF.

The V gene is TRBV7-2, the J gene TRBJ2-2; TCRdb's D call, TRBD1, is unchecked because there is no DNA. CDR1 SGHTA and CDR2 FQGNSA come from the germline V gene. The CDR3 loop spans 16 amino acids. The CDR3 sequence is CASSPSGGRGTGELFF.

This chain joins TRBV9 and TRBJ2-1. This CDR3 spans 14 amino acids. The germline gives CDR1 SGDLS, CDR2 YYNGEE. This CDR3 reads CASSPDGSPNEQFF.

CDR3 sequence reads: CASSLLRGEARAKNIQYF. This sequence joins TRBV5-5 and TRBJ2-4; the TRBD2 assignment by TCRdb is unverifiable without DNA. The germline V gene has CDR1 SGHKS and CDR2 YYEKEE (reference sequence). This CDR3 comprises 18 residues.

The gene calls are TRBV12-3 or TRBV12-4 and TRBJ2-7; there is no DNA to check the TCRdb D call of TRBD1. The CDR3 spans 13 residues. CDR3: CASHRSGAYEQYF.

This chain links TRBV5-1 with TRBJ1-1. The CDR3 loop spans 15 amino acids. Germline V lookup: CDR1 SGHRS, CDR2 YFSETQ. CDR3 region: CASSLGGSVNTEAFF.

This rearrangement joins TRBV10-3 to TRBJ2-3; TCRdb outputs TRBD1, but without DNA this stays unchecked. The length of the CDR3 is 13 residues. CDR1 and CDR2 (germline): ENHRY, SYGVKD. The chain's CDR3 is CAISEGIGGAQYF.

The chain recombines TRBV25-1 with TRBJ2-7. This CDR3 has 15 amino acids. The germline V gene has CDR1 MGHDK and CDR2 SYGVNS. CDR3 loop: CASSSRTPPSYEQYF.

This chain connects TRBV3-1 to TRBJ1-2; TCRdb lists TRBD1, though no DNA is available to test this call. CDR3 size: 14 residues. Germline CDR1 reads LGHDT; CDR2 reads YNNKEL (reference sequence). The CDR3 region is CASSHRQGIYGYTF.

This chain joins TRBV7-2 and TRBJ2-3; with no DNA, the TCRdb D assignment of TRBD1 cannot be verified. Germline loops: CDR1 SGHTA, CDR2 FQGNSA. This CDR3 region has 13 residues. CDR3: CASSLGPRDTQYF.

The chain employs TRBV20-1 and TRBJ2-2; TCRdb indicates TRBD1, and absent DNA this call remains unverified. The V gene's germline CDR1 is DFQATT and CDR2 SNEGSKA (reference sequence). This CDR3 region has 17 residues. This CDR3 is CSARDGAPQGEAGELFF.

This chain uses TRBV3-1 with TRBJ2-7; the D call from TCRdb, TRBD2, cannot be confirmed without DNA. Germline V gene data show CDR1 as LGHDT and CDR2 as YNNKEL (reference sequence). The CDR3 contains 15 residues. The CDR3: CASSQVVAGDREQYF.

V gene TRBV29-1 combines with J gene TRBJ1-1. CDR1 SQVTM and CDR2 ANQGSEA come from the germline V gene. This CDR3 is 11 amino acids long. CDR3 region: CSVGQDTEAFF.

The chain employs TRBV20-1 and TRBJ1-5. This CDR3 contains 14 residues. The germline gives CDR1 DFQATT, CDR2 SNEGSKA (reference sequence). CDR3 in amino acids: CSASSWGRNQPQHF.

The V gene is TRBV6-5, the J gene TRBJ1-4. The V gene's germline CDR1 is MNHEY and CDR2 SVGAGI. The CDR3 has 14 amino acids. This chain's CDR3 is CASSYTSGSEKLFF.

The V and J genes are TRBV6-6 and TRBJ2-3; lacking DNA, the TRBD1 call made by TCRdb goes unchecked. CDR3 length: 14 residues. The germline gives CDR1 MNHNY, CDR2 SVGAGI (reference sequence). CDR3 protein: CASSYSGTGGGAHF.